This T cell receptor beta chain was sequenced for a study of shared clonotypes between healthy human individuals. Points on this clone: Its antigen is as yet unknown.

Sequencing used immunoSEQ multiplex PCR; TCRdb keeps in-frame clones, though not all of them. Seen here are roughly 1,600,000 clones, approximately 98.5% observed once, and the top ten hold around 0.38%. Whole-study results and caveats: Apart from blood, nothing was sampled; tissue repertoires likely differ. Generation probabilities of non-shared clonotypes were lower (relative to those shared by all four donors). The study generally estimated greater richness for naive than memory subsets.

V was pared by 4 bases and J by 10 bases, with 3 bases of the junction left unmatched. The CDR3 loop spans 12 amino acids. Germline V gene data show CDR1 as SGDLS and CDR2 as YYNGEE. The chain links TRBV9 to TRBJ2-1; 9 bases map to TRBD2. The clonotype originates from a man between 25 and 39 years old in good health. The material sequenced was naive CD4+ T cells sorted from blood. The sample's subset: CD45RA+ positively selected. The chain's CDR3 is CASSPSGGEQFF. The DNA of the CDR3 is TGTGCCAGCAGCCCCAGCGGGGGGGAGCAGTTCTTC.